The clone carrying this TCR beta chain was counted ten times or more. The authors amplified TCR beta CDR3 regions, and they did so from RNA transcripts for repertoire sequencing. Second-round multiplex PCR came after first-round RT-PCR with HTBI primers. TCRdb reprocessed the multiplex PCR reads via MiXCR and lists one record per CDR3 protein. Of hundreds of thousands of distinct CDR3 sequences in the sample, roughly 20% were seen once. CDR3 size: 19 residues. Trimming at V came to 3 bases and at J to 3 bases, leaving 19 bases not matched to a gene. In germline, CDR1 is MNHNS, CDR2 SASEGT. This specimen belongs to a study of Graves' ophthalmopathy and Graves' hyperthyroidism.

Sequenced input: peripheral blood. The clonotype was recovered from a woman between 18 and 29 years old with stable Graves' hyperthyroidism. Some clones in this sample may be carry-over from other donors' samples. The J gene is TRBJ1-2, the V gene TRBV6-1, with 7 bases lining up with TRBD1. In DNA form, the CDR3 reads TGTGCCAGCAGTGAGGTCGGAGGGAGATCGAGACAGGGACACTATGGCTACACCTTC. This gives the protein CASSEVGGRSRQGHYGYTF.